The 6 T cell receptor beta chains below come from one sample, sequenced in a study of cytomegalovirus exposure and HLA in healthy donors. Sequencing was performed with immunoSEQ multiplex PCR; in TCRdb, only in-frame clones are kept and a portion is missing. The sample carries 120,000 or so clones, roughly nine tenths recorded once. Sequencing was carried out using PBMCs. All receptors come from a woman between 18 and 29 years old in good health and CMV-seronegative.

The gene calls are TRBV7-3 and TRBJ2-2, with 8 bases that match TRBD1. The CDR3 runs to 15 residues. Trimming took 2 bases from V and 2 from J; bases not matched to a gene: 1. Germline V gives CDR1 SGHTA, CDR2 FQGTGA. The CDR3 DNA reads TGTGCCAGCAGCTTAGGACAGGGAAACACCGGGGAGCTGTTTTTT. It codes for CASSLGQGNTGELFF.

This rearrangement joins TRBV28 to TRBJ2-3; D may be TRBD1 (6 bases). In germline, CDR1 is MDHEN, CDR2 SYDVKM. The CDR3 runs to 13 residues. V was trimmed by 8 bases and J by 2 bases, leaving 11 bases between them. Here the CDR3 reads CASRTVDTDTQYF. The CDR3 region has the DNA TGTGCCAGCCGGACAGTCGACACAGATACGCAGTATTTT. The full variable domain, rest sourced from reference TRBV28 and TRBJ2-3, is DVKVTQSSRYLVKRTGEKVFLECVQDMDHENMFWYRQDPGLGLRLIYFSYDVKMKEKGDIPEGYSVSREKKERFSLILESASTNQTSMYLCASRTVDTDTQYFGPGTRLTVL.

The rearrangement links TRBV5-1 to TRBJ2-3; 11 nucleotides agree with TRBD2. The CDR3 has 15 residues. The junction had 8 bases not matched to a gene; V was cut back by 5 bases and J by 6 bases. Germline-derived CDR1 and CDR2 are SGHRS and YFSETQ. The DNA for the CDR3 is TGCGCCAGCAGTCAGGGGACTAGCGGTTACGATACGCAGTATTTT. This encodes CASSQGTSGYDTQYF.

The V gene is TRBV7-9, the J gene TRBJ1-1; D uncertain. The germline V gene encodes CDR1 SEHNR and CDR2 FQNEAQ (reference sequence). Deletions cut 10 bases from V and 1 base from J, with 10 bases between. The CDR3 is 12 amino acids. The CDR3: CATLPGNTEAFF. CDR3 DNA: TGTGCCACGCTCCCCGGGAACACTGAAGCTTTCTTT.

The genes are TRBV7-9 and TRBJ2-7; TRBD1 might be the D (6 bases). Germline V gives CDR1 SEHNR, CDR2 FQNEAQ (reference sequence). Trimming pared 6 bases from V and 5 bases from J, leaving 11 bases between. The CDR3 has 12 amino acids. The CDR3 protein is CASRRDIDEQYF. The CDR3 DNA sequence: TGTGCCAGCAGAAGGGACATCGACGAGCAGTACTTC. Complete variable domain (other parts from reference TRBV7-9 and TRBJ2-7): DTGVSQNPRHKITKRGQNVTFRCDPISEHNRLYWYRQTLGQGPEFLTYFQNEAQLEKSRLLSDRFSAERPKGSFSTLEIQRTEQGDSAMYLCASRRDIDEQYFGPGTRLTVT.

This chain uses TRBV13 with TRBJ2-7; 11 bases line up with TRBD2. V shed 0 bases and J 4 bases; nucleotides not matched to a gene: 8. The germline V gene encodes CDR1 PRHDT and CDR2 FYEKMQ (reference sequence). The CDR3 is 17 residues long. In DNA, the CDR3 is TGTGCCAGCAGCTTAGGCCCCCTAGCGGGGGGTTCGTACGAGCAGTACTTC. Protein sequence: CASSLGPLAGGSYEQYF. Complete variable domain (other parts from reference TRBV13 and TRBJ2-7): AAGVIQSPRHLIKEKRETATLKCYPIPRHDTVYWYQQGPGQDPQFLISFYEKMQSDKGSIPDRFSAQQFSDYHSELNMSSLELGDSALYFCASSLGPLAGGSYEQYFGPGTRLTVT.